This TCR beta chain was sequenced in a study of blood T cell repertoires in COVID-19. Followed over time, Seattle patients had been enrolled while infection was active. The germline V gene has CDR1 SNHLY and CDR2 FYNNEI. With V trimmed by 7 bases and J by 8 bases, 9 bases remained unmatched. The CDR3 is made up of 13 amino acids. This clone was found once. Libraries were prepared by immunoSEQ multiplex PCR; TCRdb keeps only in-frame clonotypes and omits some of them. The sample consists of about 170,000 clones, 92% of them appearing once. This sequence originates from a man younger than 40 with COVID-19, enrolled during active disease. The material sequenced was peripheral blood. The V gene is TRBV2, the J gene TRBJ1-1, with 8 bases identical to TRBD1. The CDR3 is CASTGTGLLEAFF. In nucleotides, the CDR3 is TGTGCCAGCACTGGGACAGGTCTACTAGAAGCTTTCTTT.